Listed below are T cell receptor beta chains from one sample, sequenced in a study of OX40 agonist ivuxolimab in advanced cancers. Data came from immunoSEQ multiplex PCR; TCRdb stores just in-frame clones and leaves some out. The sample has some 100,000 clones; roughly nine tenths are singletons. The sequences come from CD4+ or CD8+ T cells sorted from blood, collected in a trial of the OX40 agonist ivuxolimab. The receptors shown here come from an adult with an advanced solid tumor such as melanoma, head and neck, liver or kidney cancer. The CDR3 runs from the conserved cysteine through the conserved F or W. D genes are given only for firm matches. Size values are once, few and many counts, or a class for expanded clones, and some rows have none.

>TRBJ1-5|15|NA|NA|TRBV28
CASRERGGLGQPQHF
TGTGCCAGCAGGGAGAGAGGGGGACTGGGACAGCCCCAGCATTTT
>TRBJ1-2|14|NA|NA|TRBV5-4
CASSLVGFNYGYTF
TGTGCCAGCAGCTTGGTTGGATTCAACTATGGCTACACCTTC
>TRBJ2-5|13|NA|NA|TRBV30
CAWSGLLQETQYF
TGTGCCTGGAGTGGACTGTTACAAGAGACCCAGTACTTC
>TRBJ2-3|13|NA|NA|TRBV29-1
CSVGVTSTDTQYF
TGCAGCGTTGGAGTGACTAGCACAGATACGCAGTATTTT
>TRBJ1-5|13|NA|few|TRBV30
CAWSVDGNQPQHF
TGTGCCTGGAGTGTAGACGGCAATCAGCCCCAGCATTTT
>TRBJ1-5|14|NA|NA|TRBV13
CASSLGRQAGPQHF
TGTGCCAGCAGCTTGGGCCGACAGGCCGGGCCCCAGCATTTT
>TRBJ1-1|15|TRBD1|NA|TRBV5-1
CASSFAPGQITEAFF
TGCGCCAGCAGCTTTGCCCCGGGACAGATCACTGAAGCTTTCTTT
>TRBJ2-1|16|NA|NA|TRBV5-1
CASSSGTYSSYNEQFF
TGCGCCAGCAGCTCCGGGACTTATAGCTCCTACAATGAGCAGTTCTTC
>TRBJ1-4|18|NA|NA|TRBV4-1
CASSQAGKVLATNEKLFF
TGCGCCAGCAGCCAAGCTGGGAAGGTATTAGCAACTAATGAAAAACTGTTTTTT
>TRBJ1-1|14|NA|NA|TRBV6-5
CASRPLQKNTEAFF
TGTGCCAGCCGCCCTCTACAGAAGAACACTGAAGCTTTCTTT
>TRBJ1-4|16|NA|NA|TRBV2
CASSERRGTRGEKLFF
TGTGCCAGCAGTGAAAGGAGGGGGACCCGGGGGGAAAAACTGTTTTTT
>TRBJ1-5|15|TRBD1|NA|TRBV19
CASIPTGYSNQPQHF
TGTGCCAGTATCCCGACAGGGTATAGCAATCAGCCCCAGCATTTT
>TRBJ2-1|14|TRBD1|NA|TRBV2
CASSGTGAPDEQFF
TGTGCCAGCAGTGGGACAGGGGCCCCCGATGAGCAGTTCTTC
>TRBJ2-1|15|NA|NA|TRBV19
CASSIKAGLYNEQFF
TGTGCCAGTAGTATTAAAGCGGGTCTCTACAATGAGCAGTTCTTC
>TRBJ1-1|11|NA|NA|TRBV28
CASSGTLGAFF
TGTGCCAGCAGCGGGACGCTCGGAGCTTTCTTT